The 27 T cell receptor beta chains presented below share a single source sample, sequenced in a study of T-cell reconstitution after alpha-beta-depleted transplantation in children. The TCRbeta library was prepared with unique molecular identifiers. TCRdb reprocessed the PCR reads with MiXCR, giving one entry per CDR3 protein. The sample has about 240,000 distinct CDR3 sequences, about 26% seen once; the top ten hold about 2.6%. Specimen: PBMCs, collected before TCRalphabeta/CD19-depleted stem cell transplant. The receptors come from a girl aged 2 to 9 with Fanconi anemia, due to receive a stem cell transplant.

This clonotype was observed many times. CDR3 sequence: CSVAGTAQETQYF. Here the CDR3 DNA reads TGCAGCGTTGCCGGGACAGCCCAAGAGACCCAGTACTTC. The chain links TRBV29-1 to TRBJ2-5, with 7 bases fitting TRBD1. After removal of 4 bases from V and 1 base from J, the junction contained 3 bases not matched to a gene. CDR3 length: 13 amino acids. Germline CDR1 is SQVTM and CDR2 is ANQGSEA.

In its sample, this clonotype was seen many times. The CDR3 here is CASKSDIYSEQYF. CDR3 DNA sequence: TGTGCCAGCAAATCCGACATTTATTCCGAGCAGTACTTC. V usage is TRBV6-5 and J usage is TRBJ2-7; no clear D gene. With 7 bases removed from V and 6 bases from J, the gap between germline ends came to 16 bases. There are 13 residues in the CDR3. CDR1 is MNHEY, CDR2 SVGAGI, per germline.

This chain uses TRBV28 with TRBJ1-4, with a weak D call TRBD1 (5 bases). The CDR3 has 14 residues. Germline V lookup: CDR1 MDHEN, CDR2 SYDVKM. The ends were cut back, 7 bases at V and 4 bases at J, with 13 bases in the middle. In DNA, the CDR3 is TGTGCCAGCATCGACAGTTACCGTAATGAAAAACTGTTTTTT. Protein product: CASIDSYRNEKLFF.

This clonotype was seen more than once but under ten times. The chain links TRBV5-1 to TRBJ2-7; D may be TRBD1 (5 bases). The CDR3 consists of 12 residues. With 6 bases removed from V and 3 bases from J, the gap between germline ends came to 10 bases. Germline-derived CDR1 and CDR2 are SGHRS and YFSETQ. Written as DNA, the CDR3 is TGCGCCAGCAAGGACATATTCTACGAGCAGTACTTC. The encoded protein is CASKDIFYEQYF.

This clonotype was detected many times. The CDR3 DNA follows: TGCAGCGTTGGTGTATACAACACCGGGGAGCTGTTTTTT. This sequence encodes CSVGVYNTGELFF. V and J are TRBV29-1 and TRBJ2-2; D remains ambiguous. Germline-derived CDR1 and CDR2 are SQVTM and ANQGSEA. The CDR3 totals 13 residues. Trimming removed 4 bases at V and 2 bases at J, with 8 bases between.

This clonotype showed up many times. The CDR3 spells CSVARTSGGQDEQYF. For the CDR3, the DNA is TGCAGCGTTGCCCGGACTAGCGGGGGGCAGGACGAGCAGTACTTC. The J gene is TRBJ2-7, the V gene TRBV29-1, with 14 bases lining up with TRBD2. Germline V gene data show CDR1 as SQVTM and CDR2 as ANQGSEA. V shed 4 bases and J 5 bases; nucleotides not matched to a gene: 7. The CDR3 contains 15 residues.

In its sample, this clonotype was seen a few times. The V gene is TRBV20-1, the J gene TRBJ2-2; 13 nucleotides agree with TRBD2. CDR1 and CDR2 (germline): DFQATT, SNEGSKA (reference sequence). CDR3 size: 14 residues. With V trimmed by 3 bases and J by 7 bases, 2 bases remained unmatched. The CDR3 region is CSASGLAGDGELFF. CDR3 in DNA: TGCAGTGCTAGCGGACTAGCGGGAGACGGGGAGCTGTTTTTT.

This clonotype was seen repeatedly, ten times or more. The genes are TRBV29-1 and TRBJ2-1, with 8 bases identical to TRBD1. V shed 4 bases and J 9 bases; nucleotides not matched to a gene: 5. From germline, CDR1 is SQVTM and CDR2 ANQGSEA. The CDR3 has 12 amino acids. CDR3 DNA sequence: TGCAGCGTTGTCCAGGGGGCGCGTGAGCAGTTCTTC. Its translation is CSVVQGAREQFF.

This clonotype was detected many times. The V and J genes are TRBV27 and TRBJ2-5; D gene ambiguous. Between the trimmed V and J ends, which lost 0 bases and 7 bases, there was a span of 9 bases. Germline lookup yields CDR1 MNHEY and CDR2 SMNVEV (reference sequence). This CDR3 comprises 13 residues. The CDR3: CASSLSAVRTQYF. The CDR3 DNA reads TGTGCCAGCAGTTTATCGGCAGTTCGGACCCAGTACTTC.

This sequence joins TRBV11-3 and TRBJ2-1, with D unresolved. This CDR3 is built from 12 residues. Germline CDR1 is SGHNT and CDR2 is YENEEA. Trimming took off 2 bases at V and 8 bases at J, with 7 bases between the two ends. This chain's CDR3 is CASSLHVDEQFF. CDR3 sequence (DNA): TGTGCCAGCAGCTTACACGTGGATGAGCAGTTCTTC. Filled out from reference TRBV11-3 and TRBJ2-1, the complete variable domain reads EAGVVQSPRYKIIEKKQPVAFWCNPISGHNTLYWYLQNLGQGPELLIRYENEEAVDDSQLPKDRFSAERLKGVDSTLKIQPAELGDSAVYLCASSLHVDEQFFGPGTRLTVL.

The table lists this clonotype with a count of one. CDR3 nucleotides: TGCAGTGCCCAGTTAAGGGATACGCAGTATTTT. Translating it yields CSAQLRDTQYF. The chain links TRBV20-1 to TRBJ2-3; D remains ambiguous. V was shortened by 6 bases and J by 6 bases, with 10 bases between the two germline ends. CDR1 DFQATT and CDR2 SNEGSKA come from the germline V gene (reference sequence). The CDR3 is 11 residues long.

This clonotype was seen only a few times. The chain employs TRBV5-1 and TRBJ2-5, with 10 nucleotides matching TRBD2. Germline trimming cut 0 bases from V and 4 bases from J; bases unmatched to any gene: 6. Germline V gene sequence: CDR1 SGHRS, CDR2 YFSETQ. The CDR3 is 16 amino acids. This chain's CDR3 is CASSLAPGLASETQYF. DNA for the CDR3: TGCGCCAGCAGCTTGGCCCCGGGACTAGCGTCAGAGACCCAGTACTTC. Filled out from reference TRBV5-1 and TRBJ2-5, the complete variable domain reads KAGVTQTPRYLIKTRGQQVTLSCSPISGHRSVSWYQQTPGQGLQFLFEYFSETQRNKGNFPGRFSGRQFSNSRSEMNVSTLELGDSALYLCASSLAPGLASETQYFGPGTRLLVL.

The chain employs TRBV29-1 and TRBJ2-4; D remains ambiguous. V lost 4 bases to trimming and J lost 7 bases, with 11 bases between them. CDR1 and CDR2 (germline): SQVTM, ANQGSEA. The CDR3 is 12 residues long. The CDR3 is CSVGTPRNIQYF. In DNA, the CDR3 is TGCAGCGTTGGGACCCCCAGGAACATTCAGTACTTC.

This clonotype was counted ten times or more. The CDR3 region is CASSFQPKGRTDTQYF. The CDR3 DNA reads TGTGCCAGCAGCTTTCAACCCAAGGGACGTACAGATACGCAGTATTTT. This chain links TRBV7-6 with TRBJ2-3, with D possibly called TRBD1 or TRBD2 (5 bases each). Trimming left V 3 bases short and J 3 bases short, with 16 bases between. The CDR3 runs to 16 residues. Germline assignment: CDR1 SGHVS and CDR2 FNYEAQ.

This chain links TRBV20-1 with TRBJ2-2; D gene uncertain. V lost 2 bases and J lost 1, with 8 bases in between. Germline lookup yields CDR1 DFQATT and CDR2 SNEGSKA (reference sequence). The CDR3 totals 14 residues. Here the CDR3 reads CSARQRLNTGELFF. DNA of the CDR3: TGCAGTGCTAGACAGAGATTGAACACCGGGGAGCTGTTTTTT.

V gene TRBV29-1 combines with J gene TRBJ2-2; 9 bases map to TRBD1. Germline V gives CDR1 SQVTM, CDR2 ANQGSEA. The CDR3 is made up of 13 amino acids. V dropped 6 bases and J dropped 5; count of bases not matched to a gene: 4. This CDR3 is CSVTGGTTGELFF. CDR3 DNA sequence: TGCAGCGTAACAGGGGGCACGACCGGGGAGCTGTTTTTT.

This clonotype was detected ten times or more. The chain recombines TRBV20-1 with TRBJ2-7; maybe TRBD2 (7 bases). Germline CDR1 DFQATT, CDR2 SNEGSKA (reference sequence). V lost 5 bases, J lost 3 bases, and 14 bases lay in between. The CDR3 is 13 amino acids. CDR3 sequence: CSAEGDYYYEQYF. The CDR3 region has the DNA TGCAGTGCTGAGGGGGACTATTACTACGAGCAGTACTTC.

The chain links TRBV10-3 to TRBJ2-5; either TRBD1 or TRBD2 may fit D (5 bases each). The CDR3 extends over 13 amino acids. V lost 5 bases to trimming and J lost 2 bases, with 9 bases between them. Germline lookup yields CDR1 ENHRY and CDR2 SYGVKD. The chain's CDR3 is CAISRDEQETQYF. DNA of the CDR3: TGTGCCATCAGTAGGGACGAACAAGAGACCCAGTACTTC.

At least ten counts were recorded for this clonotype. The CDR3 region has the DNA TGCAGCGTCACCGGACTGCTCTCCTACGAGCAGTACTTC. Translating it yields CSVTGLLSYEQYF. The chain is built from TRBV29-1 and TRBJ2-7; perhaps TRBD2 as D (5 bases). This CDR3 comprises 13 residues. Germline CDR1 and CDR2: SQVTM and ANQGSEA. V lost 6 bases and J 0 bases, leaving 12 bases between the germline ends.

This clonotype was seen repeatedly, ten times or more. V is TRBV27 and J is TRBJ2-7; the D is unclear. Germline CDR1 is MNHEY and CDR2 is SMNVEV (reference sequence). The V and J ends lost 1 base and 4 bases respectively, with 14 bases between them. The length of the CDR3 is 15 residues. CDR3 nucleotides: TGTGCCAGCAGTTTATTCGCTAGTGTGACGTACGAGCAGTACTTC. Translated: CASSLFASVTYEQYF.

This clonotype occurred once. The chain recombines TRBV21-1 with TRBJ1-5; the table's D gene call, TRBD1, was not cross checked with the DNA. TRBV21-1 is an annotated pseudogene. This CDR3 has 17 amino acids. The CDR3 DNA follows: TGTGCCAGCAGGACCCAGGGGGCGCGTCTCGGCAATCAGCCCCAGCATTTT. Translating it yields CASRTQGARLGNQPQHF.

The chain carries TRBV5-1 and TRBJ1-1; 8 nucleotides align to TRBD1. CDR3 length equals 16 residues. J was trimmed by 1 base and V by 2 bases; bases with no gene match: 7. From germline, CDR1 is SGHRS and CDR2 YFSETQ. CDR3 sequence reads: CASSFGLQGGNTEAFF. DNA of the CDR3: TGCGCCAGCAGCTTTGGGTTACAGGGGGGGAACACTGAAGCTTTCTTT.

The V gene is TRBV24-1, the J gene TRBJ1-2; D not certain. Looked up from germline, CDR1 is KGHDR and CDR2 is SFDVKD. Trimming stripped 12 bases from V and 6 bases from J, with 13 bases between. This CDR3 has 11 residues. CDR3 protein: CAVSSDDGYTF. In DNA, the CDR3 is TGTGCCGTCTCCTCCGACGATGGCTACACCTTC.

This chain joins TRBV20-1 and TRBJ2-7; TRBD2 aligns across 8 bases. V was pared by 5 bases and J by 3 bases, with 18 bases of the junction left unmatched. The CDR3 extends over 17 amino acids. CDR1 and CDR2 (germline): DFQATT, SNEGSKA (reference sequence). In DNA form, the CDR3 reads TGCAGTGCTTGGGCCTACGGACTAGCCTCGTCCAGCTACGAGCAGTACTTC. Amino acid sequence: CSAWAYGLASSSYEQYF.

The CDR3 loop reads CSVEGSGEKLFF. The DNA of the CDR3 is TGCAGCGTTGAAGGGAGCGGGGAAAAACTGTTTTTT. This rearrangement joins TRBV29-1 to TRBJ1-4; no clear D. The CDR3 consists of 12 residues. Germline V lookup: CDR1 SQVTM, CDR2 ANQGSEA. The V gene lost 1 base and the J gene lost 8 bases, with 8 bases spanning the gap.

The rearrangement uses TRBV20-1 and TRBJ2-3, with a tentative D call TRBD2 (5 bases). The CDR3 is made up of 14 amino acids. With 0 bases removed from V and 6 bases from J, the gap between germline ends came to 13 bases. Per germline, CDR1 DFQATT and CDR2 SNEGSKA (reference sequence). The CDR3 coding sequence is TGCAGTGCTAGAGATAGGGAGTATGGGGATACGCAGTATTTT. Encoded protein: CSARDREYGDTQYF.

This chain uses TRBV6-1 with TRBJ2-7; 10 bases match TRBD2. Germline CDR1 reads MNHNS; CDR2 reads SASEGT. The length of the CDR3 is 14 residues. V lost 6 bases and J lost 4; bases outside the gene matches: 6. This chain's CDR3 is CASSVLAGTYEQYF. In DNA form, the CDR3 reads TGTGCCAGCAGCGTACTAGCGGGGACGTACGAGCAGTACTTC.